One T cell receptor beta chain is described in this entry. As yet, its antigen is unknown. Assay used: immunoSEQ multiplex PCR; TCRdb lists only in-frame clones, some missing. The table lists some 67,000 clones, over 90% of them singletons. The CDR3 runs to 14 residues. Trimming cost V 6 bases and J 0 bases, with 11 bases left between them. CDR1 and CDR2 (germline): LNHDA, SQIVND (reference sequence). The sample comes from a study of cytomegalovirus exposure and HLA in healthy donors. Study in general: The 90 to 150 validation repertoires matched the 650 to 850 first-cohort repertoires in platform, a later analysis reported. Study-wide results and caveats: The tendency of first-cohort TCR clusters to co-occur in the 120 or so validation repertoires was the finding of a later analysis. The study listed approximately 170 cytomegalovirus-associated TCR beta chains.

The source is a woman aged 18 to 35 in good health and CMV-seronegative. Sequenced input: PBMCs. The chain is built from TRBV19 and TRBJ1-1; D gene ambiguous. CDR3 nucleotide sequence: TGTGCCAGTAGCCTACAGCCTTTGAACACTGAAGCTTTCTTT. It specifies CASSLQPLNTEAFF.